This TCR beta chain was observed in a study of cytomegalovirus exposure and HLA in healthy donors. The PCR had 60 Vbeta and 13 Jbeta primers. Assay used: immunoSEQ multiplex PCR; TCRdb lists only in-frame clones, some missing. The table includes around 260,000 clones, 75% to 90% detected once. CDR1 and CDR2 from the germline V gene are MNHNS and SASEGT. With V trimmed by 4 bases and J by 2 bases, 8 bases remained unmatched. The CDR3 is 15 residues long. The TCR originated in a girl aged 2-9 years in good health and CMV-seronegative. This chain joins TRBV6-1 and TRBJ2-7; 7 positions agree with TRBD1. Sequencing input: PBMCs. DNA for the CDR3: TGTGCCAGCAGTGCTGAGGATACAGGGGCCTACGAGCAGTACTTC. Amino acid sequence: CASSAEDTGAYEQYF.